Following are 30 T cell receptor beta chains from one sample sequenced in a study of long-term antiretroviral therapy in people with HIV. It was version v3.0 of the immunoSEQ assay that was run at survey level. Clones were read by immunoSEQ multiplex PCR, and TCRdb kept only the in-frame ones, dropping some. The sample lists under 15,000 clones, more than 75% seen once, with about 18% in the top ten. This sample comprised unsorted PBMCs, obtained around 8 years after starting antiretroviral therapy. Receptors were obtained from a man aged 50 or older with HIV.

This chain uses TRBV2 with TRBJ2-1; TRBD1 matches 7 bases. V shed 8 bases, J shed 8 bases, and the junction held 15 bases outside the gene matches. The CDR3 spans 15 residues. The germline V gene has CDR1 SNHLY and CDR2 FYNNEI. The CDR3 loop is CASWRQGVLWDEQFF. In DNA, the CDR3 is TGTGCCAGCTGGAGGCAGGGGGTCCTTTGGGATGAGCAGTTCTTC. Based on the CDR3 plus reference TRBV2 and TRBJ2-1, the full variable domain is EPEVTQTPSHQVTQMGQEVILRCVPISNHLYFYWYRQILGQKVEFLVSFYNNEISEKSEIFDDQFSVERPDGSNFTLKIRSTKLEDSAMYFCASWRQGVLWDEQFFGPGTRLTVL.

There are a few counts of this clone. This sequence joins TRBV11-3 and TRBJ1-3; a possible D gene is TRBD1 (6 bases). The ends were cut back, 0 bases at V and 1 base at J, with 13 bases in the middle. From germline, CDR1 is SGHNT and CDR2 YENEEA. The CDR3 is 17 residues long. The CDR3 nucleotides are TGTGCCAGCAGCTTAGATGGATCTCAGGGGTCTGGAAACACCATATATTTT. Protein sequence: CASSLDGSQGSGNTIYF.

The chain carries TRBV15 and TRBJ1-2; no firm D call. V was cut by 0 bases and J by 8 bases, with 10 bases left in between. This CDR3 comprises 13 residues. Germline V CDR1 and CDR2: LNHNV, YYDKDF (reference sequence). The chain's CDR3 is CATSRDWVGGYTF. In DNA, the CDR3 is TGTGCCACCAGCAGAGATTGGGTGGGCGGCTACACCTTC.

The rearrangement joins TRBV27 to TRBJ2-7; D ambiguous. The length of the CDR3 is 14 residues. The germline V gene has CDR1 MNHEY and CDR2 SMNVEV (reference sequence). The ends were cut back, 4 bases at V and 0 bases at J, with 10 bases in the middle. DNA for the CDR3: TGTGCCAGCAGTTACTCCCCCGGCTCCTACGAGCAGTACTTC. The encoded protein is CASSYSPGSYEQYF.

The V call is TRBV13, the J call TRBJ1-1, with D possibly matching TRBD1 (6 bases). The CDR3 has 16 residues. Germline loops: CDR1 PRHDT, CDR2 FYEKMQ (reference sequence). V lost 1 base and J lost 3, with 15 bases in between. The CDR3 nucleotides read TGTGCCAGCAGCTTAGATGAGGGACAATTAGACACTGAAGCTTTCTTT. Translating gives CASSLDEGQLDTEAFF.

The chain is built from TRBV27 and TRBJ1-1; a possible D gene is TRBD1 (5 bases). There are 13 residues in the CDR3. With 5 bases removed from V and 3 bases from J, the gap between germline ends came to 10 bases. Germline CDR1 and CDR2: MNHEY and SMNVEV (reference sequence). CDR3 DNA: TGTGCCAGCAGTCCAGGGCCGTACACTGAAGCTTTCTTT. Protein sequence: CASSPGPYTEAFF.

This clone was recorded only once. The J gene is TRBJ2-1, the V gene TRBV6-6, with D tentatively TRBD1 (5 bases). V lost 0 bases to trimming and J lost 9 bases, with 9 bases between them. From germline, CDR1 is MNHNY and CDR2 SVGAGI (reference sequence). This CDR3 is built from 13 residues. CDR3 bases: TGTGCCAGCAGTTACTCTCAGGGTGGTGAGCAGTTCTTC. Protein: CASSYSQGGEQFF.

This clone was seen just once. This chain uses TRBV7-8 with TRBJ2-5; 8 bases are shared with TRBD1. Germline CDR1 and CDR2: SGHVS and FQNEAQ. The V and J ends lost 4 bases and 4 bases, in that order; junction bases with no gene match: 5. This CDR3 region has 14 residues. In nucleotides, the CDR3 is TGTGCCAGCAGCTCGTGGACAGGGAGAGAGACCCAGTACTTC. Encoded protein: CASSSWTGRETQYF. The full variable domain, with the rest looked up from reference TRBV7-8 and TRBJ2-5, is GAGVSQSPRYKVAKRGQDVALRCDPISGHVSLFWYQQALGQGPEFLTYFQNEAQLDKSGLPSDRFFAERPEGSVSTLKIQRTQQEDSAVYLCASSSWTGRETQYFGPGTRLLVL.

The J gene is TRBJ2-7, the V gene TRBV5-8; TRBD2 might be the D (7 bases). The V end was cut by 6 bases, the J end by 0 bases, with 10 bases between. Germline CDR1 is SGHTS and CDR2 is YDEGEE. CDR3 size: 13 residues. CDR3 amino acids: CASIGGHSYEQYF. CDR3 in DNA: TGTGCCAGCATCGGGGGGCACTCCTACGAGCAGTACTTC.

The chain carries TRBV2 and TRBJ2-2; D perhaps matches TRBD2 (5 bases). Deletions cut 5 bases from V and 8 bases from J, with 12 bases between. The CDR3 consists of 13 residues. Looked up from germline, CDR1 is SNHLY and CDR2 is FYNNEI. CDR3 sequence (DNA): TGTGCCAGCAGTCCTTTGGAGGCAGGGGAGCTGTTTTTT. Translation: CASSPLEAGELFF.

The V and J genes are TRBV29-1 and TRBJ1-1; D unclear. V was trimmed by 5 bases and J by 4 bases, leaving 8 bases between them. CDR1 is SQVTM and CDR2 is ANQGSEA in the germline V gene. CDR3 length: 11 amino acids. CDR3: CSVREGTEAFF. For the CDR3, the DNA is TGCAGCGTTAGGGAGGGCACTGAAGCTTTCTTT.

The genes are TRBV4-1 and TRBJ2-3, with D possibly being TRBD1 (6 bases). Germline CDR1 and CDR2: MGHRA and YSYEKL. The CDR3 sequence is 15 residues long. Trimming took off 0 bases at V and 3 bases at J, with 10 bases between the two ends. CDR3 coding DNA: TGCGCCAGCAGCCAAGATCCCAGGGGTACAGATACGCAGTATTTT. Protein sequence: CASSQDPRGTDTQYF.

The table lists this clone with a few counts. The V and J genes are TRBV5-1 and TRBJ2-3; TRBD2 matches 7 bases. V shed 6 bases and J 0 bases; nucleotides not matched to a gene: 10. Germline assignment: CDR1 SGHRS and CDR2 YFSETQ. The CDR3 extends over 16 amino acids. CDR3: CASKSTLAASTDTQYF. The CDR3, as DNA: TGCGCCAGCAAGTCGACCCTAGCGGCTAGCACAGATACGCAGTATTTT.

The chain links TRBV11-3 to TRBJ1-3, with D tentatively TRBD1 (6 bases). The CDR3 sequence is 18 residues long. Germline V gives CDR1 SGHNT, CDR2 YENEEA. V dropped 5 bases and J dropped 0 bases, with 20 bases sitting between them. The CDR3 bases are TGTGCCAGCAGCCCTCACGGTTGGCAGGACAGCTCTGGAAACACCATATATTTT. Translating gives CASSPHGWQDSSGNTIYF.

The chain uses TRBV6-6 and TRBJ1-4; D may be TRBD1 (6 bases). The germline V gene encodes CDR1 MNHNY and CDR2 SVGAGI (reference sequence). This CDR3 contains 15 residues. The germline V and J ends were trimmed by 5 bases and 5 bases, with 15 bases remaining between them. CDR3 sequence reads: CASSTRGGGNEKLFF. CDR3 nucleotide sequence: TGTGCCAGCAGTACCCGCGGAGGGGGGAATGAAAAACTGTTTTTT.

This clone has a handful of counts. The V and J genes are TRBV7-8 and TRBJ1-2, with 12 bases identical to TRBD1. The V segment lost 3 bases and the J segment 3 bases; nucleotides outside the gene matches: 5. Germline lookup yields CDR1 SGHVS and CDR2 FQNEAQ. CDR3 length: 16 amino acids. CDR3: CASSLGTGGDDYGYTF. The CDR3 DNA reads as TGTGCCAGCAGCTTGGGGACAGGGGGCGACGACTATGGCTACACCTTC.

The V and J genes are TRBV29-1 and TRBJ2-1; TRBD1 matches 7 bases. CDR1 is SQVTM and CDR2 is ANQGSEA in the germline V gene. This CDR3 comprises 15 residues. V shed 7 bases and J 8 bases; nucleotides not matched to a gene: 17. CDR3 DNA: TGCAGCGCCTCAGCCGGTGACAGGGATTCGTATGAGCAGTTCTTC. This encodes CSASAGDRDSYEQFF.

The V call is TRBV4-2, the J call TRBJ1-2; 7 positions agree with TRBD1. The CDR3 runs to 12 residues. Per germline, CDR1 LGHNA and CDR2 YNFKEQ. After removal of 1 base from V and 10 bases from J, the junction contained 3 bases not matched to a gene. The DNA of the CDR3 is TGTGCCAGCAGCCAAGGGCAGGGGGTCTACACCTTC. Protein product: CASSQGQGVYTF.

The chain employs TRBV6-5 and TRBJ2-3; weak D call: TRBD2 (5 bases). CDR3 length equals 11 residues. Trimming took off 6 bases at V and 10 bases at J, with 11 bases between the two ends. Looked up from germline, CDR1 is MNHEY and CDR2 is SVGAGI. Written as DNA, the CDR3 is TGTGCCAGCAGGGGTCGCGGGCCGCAGTATTTT. Translation: CASRGRGPQYF.

This clone was picked up a small number of times. The J gene is TRBJ2-1, the V gene TRBV10-1; no firm D call. V was clipped by 0 bases and J by 0 bases, with 9 bases between them. This CDR3 spans 16 amino acids. The V gene's germline CDR1 is WNHNN and CDR2 SYGVQD (reference sequence). CDR3 DNA: TGCGCCAGCAGTGAGTCGGGCAGGAGCTCCTACAATGAGCAGTTCTTC. This gives the protein CASSESGRSSYNEQFF.

The V call is TRBV6-4, the J call TRBJ1-1, with D possibly TRBD1 on 6 matching bases. V was cut by 6 bases and J by 6 bases, with 14 bases left in between. Germline CDR1 MRHNA, CDR2 SNTAGT. The CDR3 runs to 13 residues. The CDR3 spells CASRAGAGAEAFF. The CDR3 DNA follows: TGTGCCAGCAGAGCAGGGGCAGGCGCTGAAGCTTTCTTT.

The V call is TRBV7-8, the J call TRBJ1-1; TRBD1 agrees at 7 bases. The CDR3 has 13 amino acids. The V gene's germline CDR1 is SGHVS and CDR2 FQNEAQ. The J segment lost 5 bases and the V segment lost 3 bases, leaving 3 bases of the junction unmatched. CDR3 coding DNA: TGTGCCAGCAGCTTGGGGACAGAAACTGAAGCTTTCTTT. It yields the protein CASSLGTETEAFF.

This sequence joins TRBV27 and TRBJ1-2; D gene uncertain. Germline V gene lookup returns CDR1 MNHEY and CDR2 SMNVEV (reference sequence). This CDR3 region has 13 residues. The ends were cut back, 3 bases at V and 8 bases at J, with 13 bases in the middle. The CDR3 reads CASSFGSAGGYTF. In nucleotides, the CDR3 is TGTGCCAGCAGTTTTGGGTCCGCGGGGGGCTACACCTTC.

The genes are TRBV27 and TRBJ1-1, with TRBD1 as a possible D gene (5 bases). Germline assignment: CDR1 MNHEY and CDR2 SMNVEV (reference sequence). The V gene lost 5 bases and the J gene lost 11 bases, with 18 bases spanning the gap. This CDR3 region has 13 residues. The CDR3 DNA follows: TGTGCCAGCAGTCCCGGCGGAGGGGAGGTGGCTTTCTTT. It yields the protein CASSPGGGEVAFF.

In its sample, this clone was seen a few times. The chain combines TRBV5-6 with TRBJ2-7; 16 nucleotides match TRBD2. V gave up 3 bases and J gave up 0 bases; unmatched junction bases: 6. Germline values: CDR1 SGHDT, CDR2 YYEEEE. This CDR3 is 18 amino acids long. CDR3 region: CASSSPGLAGGLSYEQYF. For the CDR3, the DNA is TGTGCCAGCAGCTCGCCGGGACTAGCGGGGGGGCTCTCCTACGAGCAGTACTTC. Complete variable domain (other parts from reference TRBV5-6 and TRBJ2-7): DAGVTQSPTHLIKTRGQQVTLRCSPKSGHDTVSWYQQALGQGPQFIFQYYEEEERQRGNFPDRFSGHQFPNYSSELNVNALLLGDSALYLCASSSPGLAGGLSYEQYFGPGTRLTVT.

The chain has TRBV6-5 and TRBJ2-3; D is uncertain. Germline V gene data show CDR1 as MNHEY and CDR2 as SVGAGI. Trimming removed 0 bases from V and 2 bases from J, with 3 bases in between. CDR3 length equals 13 residues. This CDR3 is CASSYSNTDTQYF. CDR3 in DNA: TGTGCCAGCAGTTACTCGAACACAGATACGCAGTATTTT.

The rearrangement joins TRBV7-2 to TRBJ2-1; D gene ambiguous. Germline loops: CDR1 SGHTA, CDR2 FQGNSA. The V end was cut by 1 base, the J end by 2 bases, with 9 bases between. The CDR3 consists of 15 residues. CDR3 bases: TGTGCCAGCAGCTTAGAAGGTAGCCCCTACAATGAGCAGTTCTTC. It encodes CASSLEGSPYNEQFF.

This sequence joins TRBV2 and TRBJ1-5; D remains ambiguous. CDR1 is SNHLY, CDR2 FYNNEI, per germline. The CDR3 covers 14 residues. V was pared by 6 bases and J by 5 bases, with 14 bases between. CDR3 sequence: CASRPVWADQPQHF. CDR3 DNA: TGTGCCAGCAGACCCGTTTGGGCAGATCAGCCCCAGCATTTT. The full variable domain, completed using reference TRBV2 and TRBJ1-5, is EPEVTQTPSHQVTQMGQEVILRCVPISNHLYFYWYRQILGQKVEFLVSFYNNEISEKSEIFDDQFSVERPDGSNFTLKIRSTKLEDSAMYFCASRPVWADQPQHFGDGTRLSIL.

The chain joins TRBV30 to TRBJ2-1; 7 bases align to TRBD2. The V gene end was trimmed by 8 bases and the J gene end by 9 bases; junction bases not matched to a gene: 7. The CDR3 extends over 11 amino acids. Germline V gene lookup returns CDR1 GTSNPN and CDR2 SVGIG (reference sequence). The CDR3 loop reads CAGGGDSEQFF. In DNA, the CDR3 is TGTGCCGGGGGAGGGGATAGTGAGCAGTTCTTC.

This chain links TRBV27 with TRBJ1-5; D not resolved. The V gene lost 2 bases and the J gene lost 0 bases, with 5 bases spanning the gap. The CDR3 loop spans 14 amino acids. Looked up from germline, CDR1 is MNHEY and CDR2 is SMNVEV (reference sequence). The CDR3 DNA is TGTGCCAGCAGTTTAGGCTTTAGCAATCAGCCCCAGCATTTT. It codes for CASSLGFSNQPQHF.